This TCR beta chain was sequenced for a study of early T cells in non-severe SARS-CoV-2 infection. As for the study in general: Chains were unpaired, as sequencing was done on bulk RNA from unsorted whole blood. General study points: VDJdb matching skewed toward anti-spike CD8 responses, missing private and CD4 specificities.

Comments on this clonotype: The antigen remains unidentified.

V lost 3 bases and J lost 2; bases outside the gene matches: 6. Per the germline V gene, CDR1 is SNHLY and CDR2 is FYNNEI. There are 16 residues in the CDR3. Researchers attached unique molecular identifiers to individual cDNA molecules. One entry per CDR3 protein, called by TCRdb with MiXCR from the 5' RACE reads. This sample yields approximately 64,000 distinct CDR3 sequences, of which 20% are seen a single time; approximately 15% belongs to the top ten. This clonotype was sampled from an adult who was a healthcare worker with PCR-confirmed SARS-CoV-2 infection or an uninfected control (not recorded which). The chain combines TRBV2 with TRBJ2-1; 8 positions match TRBD2. This specimen consisted of whole blood, obtained at baseline. The CDR3 spells CASSEISGGPYNEQFF. The CDR3 nucleotides read TGTGCCAGCAGTGAGATCAGCGGGGGCCCCTACAATGAGCAGTTCTTC.